Each of the 24 T cell receptor beta chains below was sequenced from the same sample in a study of T-cell memory formation after mild COVID-19 (dated by TCRdb to the early 2020s). To prepare the library, 5' RACE was applied. TCRdb shows the sequencer as Illumina NovaSeq 6000. The public reads were quality trimmed at Q25 with fastp and then assembled into clones with MiXCR by TCRdb, keeping productive beta chains. Under each unique CDR3 protein, matching rows form one entry showing the most common genes and DNA. The sample table records roughly 190,000 distinct CDR3 sequences; 18% of these occur just once. The ten largest make up roughly 2.3% of the sample. Source material: PBMCs or a T cell subset sorted from them (not recorded which). These TCRs come from an adult woman who had mild COVID-19 (a few samples of this study predate the infection). The sample titles of this study are shuffled in the database, so cell type and time point are left out; the donor was told from shared clones.

The sample holds many counts of this clonotype. This rearrangement joins TRBV7-9 to TRBJ2-7, with TRBD1 identical over 7 bases. CDR1 and CDR2 from the germline V gene are SEHNR and FQNEAQ (reference sequence). Trimming at V came to 3 bases and at J to 3 bases, leaving 5 bases not matched to a gene. The CDR3 contains 14 residues. CDR3 nucleotides: TGTGCCAGCAGCTTGGGACAGAATTACTACGAGCAGTACTTC. Its protein is CASSLGQNYYEQYF.

The V call is TRBV9, the J call TRBJ2-2; D ambiguous. CDR3 length equals 16 residues. Trimming removed 0 bases from V and 1 base from J, with 10 bases in between. Germline V gives CDR1 SGDLS, CDR2 YYNGEE. The CDR3 spells CASSVVTGLNTGELFF. The CDR3 bases are TGTGCCAGCAGCGTAGTAACGGGCTTGAACACCGGGGAGCTGTTTTTT.

This clonotype occurred a few times. V gene TRBV7-9 combines with J gene TRBJ1-1, with D hard to call. CDR1 is SEHNR and CDR2 is FQNEAQ in the germline V gene (reference sequence). The length of the CDR3 is 13 residues. Written as DNA, the CDR3 is TGTGCTGCCCAGGACCTCGCGAACACTGAAGCTTTCTTT. Its protein is CAAQDLANTEAFF.

This clonotype was seen a handful of times. This rearrangement joins TRBV5-1 to TRBJ2-7; 7 nucleotides line up with TRBD2. V trimming: 2 bases; J trimming: 2 bases; junction bases outside the gene matches: 7. Germline-derived CDR1 and CDR2 are SGHRS and YFSETQ. The CDR3 length is 15 residues. The CDR3 bases are TGCGCCAGCAGCTTCCAGCGGGACGGTACCTACGAGCAGTACTTC. Protein: CASSFQRDGTYEQYF.

This rearrangement joins TRBV19 to TRBJ2-1; 14 nucleotides agree with TRBD2. The CDR3 has 15 amino acids. Germline assignment: CDR1 LNHDA and CDR2 SQIVND (reference sequence). J gave up 9 bases and V 7 bases, and 8 bases lay outside the gene matches. The CDR3 sequence: CASTPGGTSGSEQFF. The CDR3 DNA follows: TGTGCCAGTACTCCCGGGGGGACTAGCGGGAGTGAGCAGTTCTTC.

This clonotype has only a few counts. The chain couples TRBV15 to TRBJ1-5, with a possible D match to TRBD1 (5 bases). The length of the CDR3 is 15 residues. Looked up from germline, CDR1 is LNHNV and CDR2 is YYDKDF (reference sequence). V was cut by 1 base and J by 7 bases, with 14 bases left in between. CDR3 in amino acids: CATSRATAPEQPQHF. The CDR3 region has the DNA TGTGCCACCAGCAGAGCGACAGCTCCTGAGCAGCCCCAGCATTTT.

The chain uses TRBV5-6 and TRBJ1-2; D not certain. This CDR3 is 13 amino acids long. Germline V gene data show CDR1 as SGHDT and CDR2 as YYEEEE. Trimming pared 0 bases from V and 7 bases from J, leaving 10 bases between. The CDR3 sequence: CASSLGGFGGYTF. The CDR3 DNA reads as TGTGCCAGCAGCTTGGGAGGATTCGGTGGCTACACCTTC.

The chain carries TRBV10-3 and TRBJ1-5; TRBD1 agrees at 7 bases. The junction had 7 bases not matched to a gene; V was cut back by 7 bases and J by 4 bases. CDR1 and CDR2 from the germline V gene are ENHRY and SYGVKD. The CDR3 spans 14 residues. The CDR3 spells CAINAGGTNQPQHF. Here the CDR3 DNA reads TGTGCCATCAATGCAGGGGGTACAAATCAGCCCCAGCATTTT.

The table lists this clonotype with many counts. This chain uses TRBV9 with TRBJ1-1; D uncertain. The germline V gene encodes CDR1 SGDLS and CDR2 YYNGEE. CDR3 size: 14 residues. Trimming pared 4 bases from V and 5 bases from J, leaving 15 bases between. CDR3 loop: CASSPAPRRTEAFF. The CDR3 DNA reads as TGTGCCAGCAGCCCCGCCCCCCGTAGGACTGAAGCTTTCTTT.

V is TRBV5-1 and J is TRBJ2-2, with TRBD1 matching over 7 bases. The length of the CDR3 is 15 residues. The germline V gene has CDR1 SGHRS and CDR2 YFSETQ. V lost 0 bases to trimming and J lost 5 bases; unmatched junction nucleotides: 4. CDR3 DNA: TGCGCCAGCAGCTTGGATGCAGGGGGTACCGGGGAGCTGTTTTTT. It is translated as CASSLDAGGTGELFF.

There are a few counts of this clonotype. The chain has TRBV4-2 and TRBJ2-1; D is unresolved. This CDR3 is 13 amino acids long. CDR1 is LGHNA and CDR2 is YNFKEQ in the germline V gene. V was shortened by 0 bases and J by 5 bases, with 5 bases between the two germline ends. The CDR3 region is CASSQDTHNEQFF. In DNA form, the CDR3 reads TGTGCCAGCAGCCAAGATACACACAATGAGCAGTTCTTC.

The rearrangement uses TRBV20-1 and TRBJ2-1; no definite D call. From germline, CDR1 is DFQATT and CDR2 SNEGSKA (reference sequence). Deletions cut 6 bases from V and 2 bases from J, with 17 bases between. There are 15 residues in the CDR3. CDR3 sequence: CSATTGPKTYNEQFF. CDR3 in DNA: TGCAGTGCCACTACCGGGCCGAAAACCTACAATGAGCAGTTCTTC.

The rearrangement joins TRBV7-8 to TRBJ2-7; 14 bases agree with TRBD2. Germline CDR1 and CDR2: SGHVS and FQNEAQ. The CDR3 extends over 15 amino acids. V gave up 5 bases and J gave up 9 bases; unmatched junction bases: 9. The CDR3 DNA follows: TGTGCCAGCAGCCCGACTAGCGGGGGGGCCGGGGTGCAGTACTTC. Translating it yields CASSPTSGGAGVQYF. Filled out from reference TRBV7-8 and TRBJ2-7, the complete variable domain reads GAGVSQSPRYKVAKRGQDVALRCDPISGHVSLFWYQQALGQGPEFLTYFQNEAQLDKSGLPSDRFFAERPEGSVSTLKIQRTQQEDSAVYLCASSPTSGGAGVQYFGPGTRLTVT.

This chain connects TRBV24-1 to TRBJ2-1; possible D gene TRBD2, 6 bases. The V end was cut by 2 bases, the J end by 4 bases, with 11 bases between. Germline CDR1 is KGHDR and CDR2 is SFDVKD. The CDR3 loop spans 15 amino acids. This CDR3 is CATSDSGLLYNEQFF. The CDR3 coding sequence is TGTGCCACCAGTGATTCGGGACTCCTATACAATGAGCAGTTCTTC.

This clonotype was recorded at least ten times. The gene calls are TRBV5-1 and TRBJ2-3, with D possibly being TRBD1 (5 bases). There are 13 residues in the CDR3. Germline CDR1 reads SGHRS; CDR2 reads YFSETQ. The V end lost 0 bases, the J end lost 6 bases, and 8 bases lay between the germline ends. The CDR3 protein is CASSLAQGDTQYF. In DNA form, the CDR3 reads TGCGCCAGCAGCTTGGCCCAGGGTGATACGCAGTATTTT.

The chain joins TRBV12-3 or TRBV12-4 to TRBJ2-7; 8 nucleotides align to TRBD2. V lost 6 bases and J lost 4; bases outside the gene matches: 11. CDR3 length equals 15 residues. CDR3 region: CASSTGGAGVYEQYF. CDR3 sequence (DNA): TGTGCCAGCAGCACCGGGGGGGCGGGAGTGTACGAGCAGTACTTC.

The V and J genes are TRBV9 and TRBJ2-3, with no clear D. Per the germline V gene, CDR1 is SGDLS and CDR2 is YYNGEE. Trimming pared 4 bases from V and 1 base from J, leaving 13 bases between. The CDR3 sequence is 15 residues long. CDR3 sequence: CASSLWSLGTDTQYF. CDR3 DNA sequence: TGTGCCAGCAGCCTCTGGTCCCTTGGCACAGATACGCAGTATTTT.

This clonotype turned up a few times. The chain links TRBV7-9 to TRBJ2-2; tentatively, D is TRBD1 (5 bases). CDR1 and CDR2 from the germline V gene are SEHNR and FQNEAQ (reference sequence). Between the trimmed V and J ends, which lost 5 bases and 0 bases, there was a span of 7 bases. The CDR3 contains 14 residues. The CDR3 region is CASSKDTNTGELFF. The CDR3 region has the DNA TGTGCCAGCAGCAAGGACACGAACACCGGGGAGCTGTTTTTT.

This chain uses TRBV27 with TRBJ2-7; 8 bases fit TRBD1. Trimming took 5 bases from V and 4 from J; bases not matched to a gene: 13. The CDR3 totals 16 residues. The germline V gene has CDR1 MNHEY and CDR2 SMNVEV (reference sequence). The CDR3 sequence: CASSNPGQGDRYEQYF. DNA of the CDR3: TGTGCCAGCAGTAACCCCGGACAGGGAGATAGATACGAGCAGTACTTC.

This clonotype appeared a few times. The chain combines TRBV18 with TRBJ2-2; 9 bases agree with TRBD1. The CDR3 has 16 residues. Germline lookup yields CDR1 KGHSH and CDR2 LQKENI. After removal of 8 bases from V and 1 base from J, the junction contained 8 bases not matched to a gene. As DNA, the CDR3 is TGTGCCAGCCCCACGGGGACAGGGAGGAACACCGGGGAGCTGTTTTTT. Translation: CASPTGTGRNTGELFF.

This clonotype has just a few counts. V is TRBV5-8 and J is TRBJ1-2; maybe TRBD1 (5 bases). CDR1 and CDR2 from the germline V gene are SGHTS and YDEGEE. V was shortened by 4 bases and J by 4 bases, with 14 bases between the two germline ends. This CDR3 contains 14 residues. The CDR3 bases are TGTGCCAGCAGCCCCCGGGGACCGTCCTATGGCTACACCTTC. Translation: CASSPRGPSYGYTF.

The rearrangement links TRBV3-1 to TRBJ2-7; weak D call: TRBD1 (6 bases). Germline CDR1 LGHDT, CDR2 YNNKEL (reference sequence). Trimming took off 4 bases at V and 2 bases at J, with 15 bases between the two ends. The CDR3 extends over 15 amino acids. CDR3 amino acids: CASSRPGATTYEQYF. The CDR3 nucleotides are TGTGCCAGCAGCCGCCCAGGGGCGACAACCTACGAGCAGTACTTC.

The chain is built from TRBV6-2 or TRBV6-3 and TRBJ1-1; a possible D gene is TRBD1 (5 bases). CDR3 length: 17 amino acids. V lost 7 bases to trimming and J lost 2 bases, with 23 bases between them. Germline assignment: CDR1 MNHEY and CDR2 SVGEGT. CDR3 coding DNA: TGTGCCAGCACCAACTCAGGCTGGGGGGTGAAAAACACTGAAGCTTTCTTT. This translates into CASTNSGWGVKNTEAFF.

This clonotype has only a few counts. The CDR3 DNA reads as TGTGCCAGCAGCTTAGCTAGGGGGGGGAGCGGCTACAATGAGCAGTTCTTC. It encodes CASSLARGGSGYNEQFF. This chain links TRBV7-2 with TRBJ2-1; D perhaps matches TRBD2 (7 bases). Germline-derived CDR1 and CDR2 are SGHTA and FQGNSA. The CDR3 length is 17 residues. V dropped 0 bases and J dropped 3 bases, with 15 bases sitting between them.